Below, 27 T cell receptor beta chains from the same sample are listed, as sequenced in a study of CD8 T cells in ankylosing spondylitis. TCRdb used MiXCR to reprocess the 5' RACE reads, holding one entry per CDR3 protein. Altogether under 250,000 distinct CDR3 sequences are present, roughly 8.2% being singletons, with the ten largest covering 4.8%. Sequencing was done on a sample of blood, either unsorted or a sorted T cell fraction (not recorded which). These receptors all stem from a female donor with ankylosing spondylitis or in good health (not recorded which).

This clonotype was detected ten times or more. This rearrangement joins TRBV24-1 to TRBJ2-3, with TRBD2 matching over 7 bases. Germline V gives CDR1 KGHDR, CDR2 SFDVKD. The CDR3 loop spans 18 amino acids. Germline trimming cut 5 bases from V and 4 bases from J; bases unmatched to any gene: 17. CDR3 loop: CATSGGEGTSRGADTQYF. The CDR3 nucleotides read TGTGCCACCAGTGGGGGTGAAGGGACCAGCCGGGGGGCAGATACGCAGTATTTT.

V gene TRBV20-1 combines with J gene TRBJ1-3; TRBD1 matches at 7 bases. The J segment lost 4 bases and the V segment lost 0 bases, leaving 3 bases of the junction unmatched. The CDR3 spans 14 residues. Germline lookup yields CDR1 DFQATT and CDR2 SNEGSKA (reference sequence). The CDR3 here is CSARETGTGNTIYF. Written as DNA, the CDR3 is TGCAGTGCTAGAGAGACAGGGACGGGAAACACCATATATTTT.

This clonotype has a count of ten or more. This chain joins TRBV12-3 or TRBV12-4 and TRBJ2-5; no clear D gene. This CDR3 region has 13 residues. V shed 6 bases and J shed 5 bases, with 13 bases lying between them. The CDR3 is CASSSWGWETQYF. The CDR3 DNA sequence: TGTGCCAGCAGCTCTTGGGGTTGGGAGACCCAGTACTTC.

There are many counts of this clonotype. The CDR3 sequence is CAISAPELAGSTGELFF. For the CDR3, the DNA is TGTGCCATCAGTGCCCCGGAATTAGCGGGATCCACCGGGGAGCTGTTTTTT. The rearrangement uses TRBV10-3 and TRBJ2-2; TRBD2 matches at 8 bases. Germline V CDR1 and CDR2: ENHRY, SYGVKD. CDR3 length: 17 amino acids. V was clipped by 4 bases and J by 4 bases; unmatched bases: 11.

V gene TRBV6-1 combines with J gene TRBJ2-7; 7 bases are shared with TRBD1. Germline V gene sequence: CDR1 MNHNS, CDR2 SASEGT. V shed 7 bases and J 1 base; nucleotides not matched to a gene: 7. The length of the CDR3 is 14 residues. This CDR3 is CASTPSGGSYEQYF. The CDR3 region has the DNA TGTGCCAGCACTCCCTCAGGGGGTTCCTACGAGCAGTACTTC.

The rearrangement links TRBV6-1 to TRBJ2-7, with TRBD2 as a possible D gene (5 bases). The CDR3 is made up of 14 amino acids. The V end lost 10 bases, the J end lost 2 bases, and 18 bases lay between the germline ends. Looked up from germline, CDR1 is MNHNS and CDR2 is SASEGT. The CDR3 protein is CATRVGNGAYEQYF. The DNA of the CDR3 is TGTGCCACCCGGGTGGGGAACGGGGCCTACGAGCAGTACTTC.

This clonotype was recorded many times. The V gene is TRBV24-1, the J gene TRBJ2-2; 10 bases agree with TRBD1. The CDR3 totals 19 residues. In germline, CDR1 is KGHDR, CDR2 SFDVKD. Trimming took 4 bases from V and 7 from J; bases not matched to a gene: 17. CDR3 region: CATSDPTGGKNVFIGELFF. In DNA form, the CDR3 reads TGTGCCACCAGTGACCCGACAGGGGGCAAGAATGTGTTCATCGGGGAGCTGTTTTTT.

This clonotype was observed many times. The rearrangement links TRBV28 to TRBJ1-4; D ambiguous. The CDR3 totals 15 residues. V lost 8 bases, J lost 4 bases, and 17 bases lay in between. In germline, CDR1 is MDHEN, CDR2 SYDVKM. The CDR3 sequence is CASGSQFVGNEKLFF. In DNA form, the CDR3 reads TGTGCCAGCGGATCGCAATTCGTGGGTAATGAAAAACTGTTTTTT.

This clonotype was counted ten times or more. The V gene is TRBV12-3 or TRBV12-4, the J gene TRBJ2-7, with 9 bases fitting TRBD2. CDR3 length: 14 amino acids. J lost 4 bases, V lost 3 bases, and 4 bases had no gene match. Here the CDR3 reads CASSFRAGGYEQYF. As DNA, the CDR3 is TGTGCCAGCAGTTTTAGAGCGGGAGGTTACGAGCAGTACTTC.

This clonotype has a count of ten or more. The genes are TRBV20-1 and TRBJ2-1, with TRBD2 as a possible D gene (6 bases). The CDR3 spans 14 residues. Per the germline V gene, CDR1 is DFQATT and CDR2 is SNEGSKA (reference sequence). The V end lost 1 base, the J end lost 8 bases, and 15 bases lay between the germline ends. CDR3 sequence: CSARGPLARHEQFF. The CDR3 bases are TGCAGTGCTAGAGGTCCCCTAGCGAGGCATGAGCAGTTCTTC.

This clonotype was counted at least ten times. The chain links TRBV9 to TRBJ2-1; 8 positions match TRBD2. V dropped 4 bases and J dropped 0; count of bases not matched to a gene: 9. There are 17 residues in the CDR3. Germline values: CDR1 SGDLS, CDR2 YYNGEE. This chain's CDR3 is CASSFRGGASSYNEQFF. As DNA, the CDR3 is TGTGCCAGCAGCTTCCGGGGGGGCGCGAGCTCCTACAATGAGCAGTTCTTC.

The chain combines TRBV6-2 or TRBV6-3 with TRBJ2-7; the match to TRBD2 covers 7 bases. This CDR3 contains 13 residues. Per the germline V gene, CDR1 is MNHEY and CDR2 is SVGEGT. Unmatched junction bases numbered 7, after V lost 4 bases and J lost 7 bases. The CDR3 here is CASSWAGVEEQYF. CDR3 in DNA: TGTGCCAGCAGTTGGGCGGGAGTAGAAGAGCAGTACTTC.

This clonotype came up a few times. This sequence joins TRBV11-2 and TRBJ2-1, with 12 nucleotides matching TRBD2. Per germline, CDR1 SGHAT and CDR2 FQNNGV. The CDR3 sequence is 17 residues long. V trimming: 3 bases; J trimming: 9 bases; junction bases outside the gene matches: 12. The DNA for the CDR3 is TGTGCCAGCAGCTTGGGCGGACTAGCGGGATCCAAGGGTGAGCAGTTCTTC. Translation gives CASSLGGLAGSKGEQFF.

The sample holds many counts of this clonotype. This chain uses TRBV19 with TRBJ1-2, with 10 bases that match TRBD1. Germline values: CDR1 LNHDA, CDR2 SQIVND (reference sequence). V was clipped by 5 bases and J by 4 bases; unmatched bases: 4. CDR3 length: 14 residues. The CDR3 DNA reads TGTGCCAGTAGTGTGACAGGGGGCGGCTATGGCTACACCTTC. It yields the protein CASSVTGGGYGYTF.

This clonotype was counted ten times or more. This chain uses TRBV6-5 with TRBJ2-5; the match to TRBD1 covers 10 bases. The CDR3 is 15 residues long. CDR1 is MNHEY and CDR2 is SVGAGI in the germline V gene. V was clipped by 2 bases and J by 3 bases; unmatched bases: 3. CDR3 region: CASSYLGTGEETQYF. CDR3 sequence (DNA): TGTGCCAGCAGTTACCTTGGGACAGGGGAAGAGACCCAGTACTTC.

This clonotype was recorded at least ten times. The chain uses TRBV4-3 and TRBJ2-1; D is tentatively TRBD1 or TRBD2 (6 bases each). The CDR3 contains 15 residues. V was shortened by 1 base and J by 8 bases, with 15 bases between the two germline ends. The V gene's germline CDR1 is LGHNA and CDR2 YSLEER. This CDR3 reads CASSQVWGRGDEQFF. The CDR3 DNA follows: TGCGCCAGCAGCCAAGTTTGGGGGCGGGGCGATGAGCAGTTCTTC.

There are many counts of this clonotype. The genes are TRBV25-1 and TRBJ1-6; tentatively, D is TRBD1 (6 bases). Trimming cost V 1 base and J 5 bases, with 18 bases left between them. In germline, CDR1 is MGHDK, CDR2 SYGVNS. CDR3 length: 18 residues. For the CDR3, the DNA is TGTGCCAGCAGTGAATTCTTCAACAGCGAGGGGGATAATTCACCCCTCCACTTT. The encoded protein is CASSEFFNSEGDNSPLHF. The entire variable domain, with the rest obtained from reference TRBV25-1 and TRBJ1-6, is as follows: EADIYQTPRYLVIGTGKKITLECSQTMGHDKMYWYQQDPGMELHLIHYSYGVNSTEKGDLSSESTVSRIRTEHFPLTLESARPSHTSQYLCASSEFFNSEGDNSPLHFGNGTRLTVT.

This clonotype was counted many times. This sequence joins TRBV19 and TRBJ2-7, with a possible D match to TRBD1 (6 bases). V lost 4 bases and J lost 1, with 14 bases in between. From germline, CDR1 is LNHDA and CDR2 SQIVND (reference sequence). The length of the CDR3 is 15 residues. For the CDR3, the DNA is TGTGCCAGTAGTACCACAGGGCGAGGATCCTACGAGCAGTACTTC. Translated, it gives CASSTTGRGSYEQYF.

This clonotype was observed at least ten times. This chain links TRBV20-1 with TRBJ2-1; D call uncertain. Germline CDR1 is DFQATT and CDR2 is SNEGSKA (reference sequence). Trimming took off 5 bases at V and 1 base at J, with 15 bases between the two ends. The CDR3 totals 15 residues. CDR3 loop: CSAAPFGQSYNEQFF. The CDR3 DNA reads as TGCAGTGCTGCTCCCTTTGGGCAGTCCTACAATGAGCAGTTCTTC.

At least ten counts were recorded for this clonotype. The chain is built from TRBV20-1 and TRBJ2-4; tentatively, D is TRBD2 (6 bases). Trimming took 1 base from V and 3 from J, leaving 16 bases between them. The germline CDR1 and CDR2 sequences are DFQATT and SNEGSKA (reference sequence). This CDR3 is 16 amino acids long. CDR3 amino acids: CSARGPAWRVKNIQYF. In DNA form, the CDR3 reads TGCAGTGCTAGAGGGCCCGCCTGGAGGGTCAAAAACATTCAGTACTTC.

The table lists this clonotype with many counts. This chain connects TRBV30 to TRBJ2-1, with TRBD1 identical over 8 bases. The junction had 6 bases not matched to a gene; V was cut back by 3 bases and J by 5 bases. CDR3 length: 14 amino acids. The germline gives CDR1 GTSNPN, CDR2 SVGIG (reference sequence). Written as DNA, the CDR3 is TGTGCCTGGAGCGTTGGACAGGGAGACAATGAGCAGTTCTTC. Its translation: CAWSVGQGDNEQFF.

In its sample, this clonotype was seen many times. The V and J genes are TRBV5-1 and TRBJ2-3; TRBD1 agrees at 7 bases. The V gene end was trimmed by 4 bases and the J gene end by 2 bases; junction bases not matched to a gene: 4. The CDR3 is 14 amino acids. CDR1 and CDR2 (germline): SGHRS, YFSETQ. CDR3 bases: TGCGCCAGCAGCCTAGGACAGGCCACAGATACGCAGTATTTT. Its translation: CASSLGQATDTQYF.

In this sample, this clonotype turned up many times. This chain joins TRBV5-1 and TRBJ2-3; a possible D gene is TRBD1 (6 bases). The germline V gene has CDR1 SGHRS and CDR2 YFSETQ. This CDR3 has 13 residues. V was clipped by 1 base and J by 6 bases, with 9 bases between them. CDR3 residues: CASSLTGLDTQYF. The DNA of the CDR3 is TGCGCCAGCAGCTTGACAGGGTTGGATACGCAGTATTTT.

This clonotype was detected many times. This chain joins TRBV20-1 and TRBJ1-1, with a weak D call TRBD1 (6 bases). V dropped 5 bases and J dropped 7 bases, with 23 bases sitting between them. CDR1 is DFQATT, CDR2 SNEGSKA, per germline (reference sequence). The CDR3 consists of 15 residues. This CDR3 is CSARALIRDNDEAFF. CDR3 coding DNA: TGCAGTGCTCGCGCGTTGATACGGGACAATGATGAAGCTTTCTTT.

There are many counts of this clonotype. CDR3 sequence reads: CASKGGGGRSPQHF. CDR3 in DNA: TGTGCCAGTAAGGGCGGCGGCGGTAGGTCACCCCAGCATTTT. The chain carries TRBV19 and TRBJ1-5; no clear D. V gave up 7 bases and J gave up 10 bases, with 20 bases separating them. This CDR3 spans 14 amino acids. CDR1 and CDR2 from the germline V gene are LNHDA and SQIVND (reference sequence).

This clonotype has at least ten counts. The rearrangement uses TRBV3-1 and TRBJ2-3; no firm D call. The germline V gene has CDR1 LGHDT and CDR2 YNNKEL (reference sequence). Trimming stripped 2 bases from V and 4 bases from J, with 10 bases between. This CDR3 contains 14 residues. CDR3 region: CASSQNRVADTQYF. The CDR3 DNA follows: TGTGCCAGCAGCCAAAATAGGGTGGCAGATACGCAGTATTTT.

This clonotype was detected ten times or more. V usage is TRBV29-1 and J usage is TRBJ2-7, with D uncertain. CDR3 length: 12 amino acids. The V gene's germline CDR1 is SQVTM and CDR2 ANQGSEA. Trimming took 4 bases from V and 2 from J, leaving 9 bases between them. The CDR3 is CSVGGATYEQYF. The CDR3 DNA reads as TGCAGCGTTGGCGGAGCGACCTACGAGCAGTACTTC.